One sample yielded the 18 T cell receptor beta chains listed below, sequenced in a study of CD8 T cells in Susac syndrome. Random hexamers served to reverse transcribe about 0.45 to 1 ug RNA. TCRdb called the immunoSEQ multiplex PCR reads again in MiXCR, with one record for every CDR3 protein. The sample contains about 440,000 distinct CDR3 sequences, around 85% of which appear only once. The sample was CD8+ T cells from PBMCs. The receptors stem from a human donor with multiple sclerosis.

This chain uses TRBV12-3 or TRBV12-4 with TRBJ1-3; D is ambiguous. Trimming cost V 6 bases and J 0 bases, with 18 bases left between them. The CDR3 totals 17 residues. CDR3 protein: CASRQMDERRSGNTIYF. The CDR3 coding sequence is TGTGCCAGCAGACAGATGGACGAACGGCGCTCTGGAAACACCATATATTTT.

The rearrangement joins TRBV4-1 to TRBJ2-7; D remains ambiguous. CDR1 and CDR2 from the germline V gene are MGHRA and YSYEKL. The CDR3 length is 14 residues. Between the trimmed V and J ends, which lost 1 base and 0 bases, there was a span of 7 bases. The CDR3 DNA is TGCGCCAGCAGCCAAGTATACGGCTCCTACGAGCAGTACTTC. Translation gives CASSQVYGSYEQYF.

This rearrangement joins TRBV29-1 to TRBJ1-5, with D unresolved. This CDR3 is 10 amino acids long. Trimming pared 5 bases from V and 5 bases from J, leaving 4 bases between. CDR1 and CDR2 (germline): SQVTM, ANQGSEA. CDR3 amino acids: CSVTHQPQHF. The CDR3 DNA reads TGCAGCGTTACTCATCAGCCCCAGCATTTT.

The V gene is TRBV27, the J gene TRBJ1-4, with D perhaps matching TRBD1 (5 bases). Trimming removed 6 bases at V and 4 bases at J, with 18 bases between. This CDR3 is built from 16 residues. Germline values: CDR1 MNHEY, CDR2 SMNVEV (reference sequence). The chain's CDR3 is CASSRTLGGGNEKLFF. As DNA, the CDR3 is TGTGCCAGCAGCCGTACGTTGGGGGGAGGTAATGAAAAACTGTTTTTT.

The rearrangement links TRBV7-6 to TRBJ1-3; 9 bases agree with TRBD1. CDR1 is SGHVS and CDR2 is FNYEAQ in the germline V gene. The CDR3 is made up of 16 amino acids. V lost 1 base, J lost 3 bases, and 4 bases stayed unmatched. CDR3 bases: TGTGCCAGCAGCTTAGAACAGGGGGCGATTGGAAACACCATATATTTT. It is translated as CASSLEQGAIGNTIYF.

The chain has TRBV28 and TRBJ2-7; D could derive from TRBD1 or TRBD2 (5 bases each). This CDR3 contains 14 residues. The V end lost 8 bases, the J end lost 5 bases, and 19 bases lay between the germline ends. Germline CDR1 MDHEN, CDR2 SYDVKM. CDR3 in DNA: TGTGCCAGCCATGGGGGTCTTCAGGTCCACGAGCAGTACTTC. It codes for CASHGGLQVHEQYF.

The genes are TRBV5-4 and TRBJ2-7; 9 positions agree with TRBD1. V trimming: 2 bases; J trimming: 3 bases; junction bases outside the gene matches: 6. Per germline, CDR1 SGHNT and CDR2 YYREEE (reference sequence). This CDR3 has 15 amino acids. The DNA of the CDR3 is TGTGCCAGCAGCTTACGACAGGGGGTCCGCTACGAGCAGTACTTC. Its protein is CASSLRQGVRYEQYF.

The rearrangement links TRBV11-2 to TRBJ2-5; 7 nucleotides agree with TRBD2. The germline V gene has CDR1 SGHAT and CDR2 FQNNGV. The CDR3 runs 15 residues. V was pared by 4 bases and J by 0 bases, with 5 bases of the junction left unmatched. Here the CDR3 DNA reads TGTGCCAGCAGCTCTGGGAGGGGTGACCAAGAGACCCAGTACTTC. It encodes CASSSGRGDQETQYF.

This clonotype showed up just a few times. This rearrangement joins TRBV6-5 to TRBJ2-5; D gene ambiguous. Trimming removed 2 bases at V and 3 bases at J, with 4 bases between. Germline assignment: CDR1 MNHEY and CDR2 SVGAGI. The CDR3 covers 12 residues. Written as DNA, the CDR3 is TGTGCCAGCAGTTACAACAAAGAGACCCAGTACTTC. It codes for CASSYNKETQYF.

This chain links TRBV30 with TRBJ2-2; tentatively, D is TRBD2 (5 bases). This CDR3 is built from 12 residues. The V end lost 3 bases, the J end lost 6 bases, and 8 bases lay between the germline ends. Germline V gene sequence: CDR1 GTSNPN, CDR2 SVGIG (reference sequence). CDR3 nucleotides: TGTGCCTGGAGCGGGAATGCCGGGGAGCTGTTTTTT. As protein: CAWSGNAGELFF.

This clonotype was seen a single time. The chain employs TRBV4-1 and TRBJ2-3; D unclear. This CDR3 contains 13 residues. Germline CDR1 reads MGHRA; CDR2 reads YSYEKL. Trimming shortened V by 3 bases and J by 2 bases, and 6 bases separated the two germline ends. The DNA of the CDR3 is TGCGCCAGCAGCCAGTCGTTCACAGATACGCAGTATTTT. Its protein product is CASSQSFTDTQYF.

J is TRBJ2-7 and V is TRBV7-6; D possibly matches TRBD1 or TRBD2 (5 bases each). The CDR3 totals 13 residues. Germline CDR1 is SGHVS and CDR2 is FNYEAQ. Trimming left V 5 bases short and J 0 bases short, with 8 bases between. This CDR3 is CASSRGPSYEQYF. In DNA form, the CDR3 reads TGTGCCAGCAGCAGGGGACCCTCCTACGAGCAGTACTTC.

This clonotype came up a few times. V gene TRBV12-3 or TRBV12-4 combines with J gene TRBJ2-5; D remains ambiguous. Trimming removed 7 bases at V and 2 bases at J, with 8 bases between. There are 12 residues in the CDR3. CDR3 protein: CASTAEQETQYF. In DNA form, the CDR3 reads TGTGCCAGCACGGCGGAACAAGAGACCCAGTACTTC.

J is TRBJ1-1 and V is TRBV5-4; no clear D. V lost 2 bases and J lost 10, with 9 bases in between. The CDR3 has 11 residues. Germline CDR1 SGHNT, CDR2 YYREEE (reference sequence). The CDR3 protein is CASSLNQAAFF. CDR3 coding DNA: TGTGCCAGCAGCTTAAATCAGGCAGCTTTCTTT.

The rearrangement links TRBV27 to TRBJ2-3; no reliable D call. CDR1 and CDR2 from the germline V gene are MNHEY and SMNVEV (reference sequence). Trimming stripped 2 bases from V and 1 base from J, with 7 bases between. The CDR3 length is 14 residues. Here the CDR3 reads CASSLGIRTDTQYF. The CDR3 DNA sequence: TGTGCCAGCAGTTTAGGGATCCGCACAGATACGCAGTATTTT.

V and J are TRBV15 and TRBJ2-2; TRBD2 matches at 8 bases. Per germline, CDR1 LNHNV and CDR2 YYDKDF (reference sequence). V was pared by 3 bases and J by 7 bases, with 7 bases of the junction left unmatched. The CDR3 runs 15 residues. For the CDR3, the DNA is TGTGCCACCAGCAGCACCGGGACTAGTATCGGGGAGCTGTTTTTT. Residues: CATSSTGTSIGELFF.

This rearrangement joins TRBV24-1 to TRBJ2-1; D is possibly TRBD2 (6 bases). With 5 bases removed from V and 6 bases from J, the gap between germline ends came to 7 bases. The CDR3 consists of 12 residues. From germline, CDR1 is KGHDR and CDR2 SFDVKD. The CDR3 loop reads CATSVGSNEQFF. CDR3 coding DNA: TGTGCCACCAGTGTCGGGAGCAATGAGCAGTTCTTC.

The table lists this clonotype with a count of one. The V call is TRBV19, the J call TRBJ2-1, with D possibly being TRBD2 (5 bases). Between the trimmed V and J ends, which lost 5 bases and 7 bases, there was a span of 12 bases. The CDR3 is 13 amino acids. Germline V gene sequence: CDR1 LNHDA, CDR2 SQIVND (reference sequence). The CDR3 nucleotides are TGTGCCAGTAGTTCAGTTGAGGGAAATGAGCAGTTCTTC. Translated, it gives CASSSVEGNEQFF.